A selection of T cell receptor beta chains follows, all from one sample in a study of CD8+ T cells in alopecia areata. Clones were read by immunoSEQ multiplex PCR, and TCRdb kept only the in-frame ones, dropping some. The sample contains 120,000 or so clones, about three fifths of which appear only once. Sequencing was performed on CD8+ T cells sorted from blood, taken at week 4, from a patient treated with tofacitinib. Receptor source: a human donor with alopecia areata. Both conserved end residues are part of each CDR3. The D gene is left open where the match is weak. Size is omitted from some rows. Given values are once, few, many or a class for expanded clones.

D	size	J	V	length	DNA	CDR3
TRBD1	NA	TRBJ1-2	TRBV29-1	11	TGCAGCGTTGAAACAGGGGTTGGCTACACCTTC	CSVETGVGYTF
NA	NA	TRBJ1-4	TRBV5-4	12	TGTGCCAGCAGCACCGGACCTGAAAAACTGTTTTTT	CASSTGPEKLFF
NA	once	TRBJ1-5	TRBV27	13	TGTGCCAGCAGTTACGGGATCAATCAGCCCCAGCATTTT	CASSYGINQPQHF
NA	NA	TRBJ2-6	TRBV29-1	12	TGCAGCGCCCTCTCTGGGGCCAACGTCCTGACTTTC	CSALSGANVLTF
NA	NA	TRBJ2-2	TRBV23-1	16	TGCGCCAGCAAGACCGGGGGATCTGGGGTAGACGGGGAGCTGTTTTTT	CASKTGGSGVDGELFF
NA	NA	TRBJ2-7	TRBV29-1	14	TGCAGCGTTGAAGGTAGGCAGGGCTTCGACGAGCAGTACTTC	CSVEGRQGFDEQYF
NA	NA	TRBJ2-1	TRBV15	15	TGTGCCACCAGCAGAGTTAGCGAGGCCTACAATGAGCAGTTCTTC	CATSRVSEAYNEQFF
NA	few	TRBJ1-1	TRBV27	14	TGTGCCAGCAGTTTATACAGCATGAACACTGAAGCTTTCTTT	CASSLYSMNTEAFF
NA	few	TRBJ1-1	TRBV5-6	11	TGTGCCAGCAGCACAACCAACGAAGCTTTCTTT	CASSTTNEAFF
TRBD1	NA	TRBJ2-3	TRBV27	14	TGTGCCAGCAAGGGGACAGGGAGCACAGATACGCAGTATTTT	CASKGTGSTDTQYF
NA	NA	TRBJ2-5	TRBV2	11	TGTGCCAGCAGAGGCGGAGCGACCCAGTACTTC	CASRGGATQYF
NA	NA	TRBJ2-5	TRBV27	15	TGTGCCAGCGAGGAAAGCGGTCAGCCTGGGGAGACCCAGTACTTC	CASEESGQPGETQYF
TRBD2	NA	TRBJ2-7	TRBV29-1	14	TGCAGCGTTGAAGGGCGGGGGGACCGGAACGAGCAGTACTTC	CSVEGRGDRNEQYF
NA	once	TRBJ1-6	TRBV7-9	14	TGTGCCAGCAGCTTAAATCAGGGGTCATCACCCCTCCACTTT	CASSLNQGSSPLHF
TRBD1	once	TRBJ1-5	TRBV7-9	14	TGTGCCAGCTGCGAAGAGGGGGCCAATCAGCCCCAGCATTTT	CASCEEGANQPQHF
NA	NA	TRBJ2-7	TRBV5-1	15	TGCGCCAGCAGCTTGGGGGAGATGAGGGCCTACGAGCAGTACTTC	CASSLGEMRAYEQYF
NA	NA	TRBJ1-1	TRBV29-1	9	TGCAGCGTAGAACCTGAAGCTTTCTTT	CSVEPEAFF
NA	NA	TRBJ2-3	TRBV27	14	TGTGCCAGCAGTCTCCGCCCTCCGGCAGATACGCAGTATTTT	CASSLRPPADTQYF
NA	many	TRBJ1-6	TRBV5-4	14	TGTGCCAGCAGCCGAAGAGGGGATGGATCACCCCTCCACTTT	CASSRRGDGSPLHF
NA	NA	TRBJ1-4	TRBV29-1	13	TGCAGCGTAGCCGGACAAACTAATGAAAAACTGTTTTTT	CSVAGQTNEKLFF
NA	NA	TRBJ1-6	TRBV5-6	15	TGTGCCAGCAGCCCTGGCCGCCCTCTCAATTCACCCCTCCACTTT	CASSPGRPLNSPLHF
NA	NA	TRBJ2-6	TRBV30	13	TGTGCCTGGTGGGGACACGAGGCCAACGTCCTGACTTTC	CAWWGHEANVLTF
NA	NA	TRBJ2-1	TRBV30	11	TGTGCCTGGAGTGGGGTTTATGAGCAGTTCTTC	CAWSGVYEQFF
TRBD1	NA	TRBJ2-7	TRBV29-1	15	TGCAGCGTTGGACCAGGGACAGTTTTCTCCTACGAGCAGTACTTC	CSVGPGTVFSYEQYF
NA	NA	TRBJ1-2	TRBV6-5	15	TGTGCCAGCAGTTACTTCGATGCAGACCTCTATGGCTACACCTTC	CASSYFDADLYGYTF
NA	NA	TRBJ2-2	TRBV30	13	TGTGCCTGGAGTGTAATCGGCGGCGGGGAGCTGTTTTTT	CAWSVIGGGELFF
NA	NA	TRBJ2-3	TRBV7-8	12	TGTGCCAGCAGCTTACCCACAGATACGCAGTATTTT	CASSLPTDTQYF
TRBD1	NA	TRBJ1-1	TRBV7-9	14	TGTGCCAGCATCAAACAGGGGAGTCACACTGAAGCTTTCTTT	CASIKQGSHTEAFF
NA	NA	TRBJ2-7	TRBV30	14	TGTGCCTGGAGTGTAGTAGGTTTAACCTACGAGCAGTACTTC	CAWSVVGLTYEQYF
TRBD1	NA	TRBJ2-3	TRBV29-1	16	TGCAGCGTGGATGGGGACAGGGGAGAAGGCACAGATACGCAGTATTTT	CSVDGDRGEGTDTQYF
NA	NA	TRBJ1-1	TRBV4-1	14	TGCGCCAGCAGCCAAGGAGGGATGAACACTGAAGCTTTCTTT	CASSQGGMNTEAFF
NA	NA	TRBJ2-3	TRBV15	18	TGTGCCACCAGCAGCCCCTTCCGATCCGGCGGGGGCACAGATACGCAGTATTTT	CATSSPFRSGGGTDTQYF
NA	few	TRBJ1-2	TRBV29-1	13	TGCAGCGTTGAAGGGGACGGTCTGTGGGGCTACACCTTC	CSVEGDGLWGYTF
NA	NA	TRBJ2-1	TRBV29-1	10	TGCAGCGTTGACCGTGAAGAGCAGTTCTTC	CSVDREEQFF
NA	few	TRBJ2-4	TRBV7-2	16	TGTGCCAGCAGCCCCTACAGGGAGGGTCCGGAAAACATTCAGTACTTC	CASSPYREGPENIQYF
NA	NA	TRBJ1-1	TRBV7-2	15	TGTGCCAGCAGCCCGCCCGACAGGCTGAACACTGAAGCTTTCTTT	CASSPPDRLNTEAFF
NA	few	TRBJ1-1	TRBV2	13	TGTGCCAGTCCACAGGGCTTGAACACTGAAGCTTTCTTT	CASPQGLNTEAFF